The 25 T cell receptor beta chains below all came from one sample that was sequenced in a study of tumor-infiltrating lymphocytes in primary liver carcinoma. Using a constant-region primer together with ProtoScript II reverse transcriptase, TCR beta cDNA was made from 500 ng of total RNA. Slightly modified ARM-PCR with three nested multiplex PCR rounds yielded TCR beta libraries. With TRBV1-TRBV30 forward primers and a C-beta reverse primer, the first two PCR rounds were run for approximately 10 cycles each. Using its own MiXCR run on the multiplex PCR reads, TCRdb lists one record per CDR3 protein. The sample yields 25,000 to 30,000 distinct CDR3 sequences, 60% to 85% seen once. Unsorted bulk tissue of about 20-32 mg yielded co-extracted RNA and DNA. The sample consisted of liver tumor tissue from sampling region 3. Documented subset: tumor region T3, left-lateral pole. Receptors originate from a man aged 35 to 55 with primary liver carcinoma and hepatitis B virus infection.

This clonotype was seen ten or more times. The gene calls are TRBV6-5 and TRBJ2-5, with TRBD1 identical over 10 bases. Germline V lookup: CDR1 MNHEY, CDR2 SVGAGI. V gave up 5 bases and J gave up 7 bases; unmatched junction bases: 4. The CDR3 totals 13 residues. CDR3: CASSTDRGLTQYF. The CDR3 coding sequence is TGTGCCAGCAGTACCGACAGGGGGCTGACCCAGTACTTC.

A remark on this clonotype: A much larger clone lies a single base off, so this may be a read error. CDR3 amino acids: CVSSPGGTVVDYAF. CDR3 DNA sequence: TGTGTCAGCAGCCCCGGGGGTACAGTCGTTGACTACGCCTTC. The chain is built from TRBV11-2 and TRBJ1-2; tentative D call: TRBD1 (5 bases). This CDR3 spans 14 amino acids. Germline CDR1 SGHAT, CDR2 FQNNGV.

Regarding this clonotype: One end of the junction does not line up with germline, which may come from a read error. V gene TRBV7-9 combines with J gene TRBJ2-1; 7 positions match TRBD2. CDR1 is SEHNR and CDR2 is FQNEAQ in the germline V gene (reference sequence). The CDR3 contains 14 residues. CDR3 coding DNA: TGTGCCAGTAGCTTCGGACTAGTGGACAATGAGCAGTTCTTC. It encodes CASSFGLVDNEQFF.

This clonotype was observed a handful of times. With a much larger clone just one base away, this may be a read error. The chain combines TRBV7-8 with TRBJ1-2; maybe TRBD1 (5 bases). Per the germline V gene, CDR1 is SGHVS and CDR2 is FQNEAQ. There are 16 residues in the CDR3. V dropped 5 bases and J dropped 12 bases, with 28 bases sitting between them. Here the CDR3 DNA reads TGTGCCAGCAGCCTCGAAGTGGGGCAGGGTCGAAGAGGCCACACCTTC. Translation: CASSLEVGQGRRGHTF.

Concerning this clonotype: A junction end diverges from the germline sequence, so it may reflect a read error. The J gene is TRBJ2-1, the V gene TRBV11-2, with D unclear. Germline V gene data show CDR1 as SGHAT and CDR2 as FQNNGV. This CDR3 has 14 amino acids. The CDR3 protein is CASSPPRFYNEQLF. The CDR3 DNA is TGTGCCAGCAGCCCCCCCCGGTTCTACAATGAGCAGCTCTTC.

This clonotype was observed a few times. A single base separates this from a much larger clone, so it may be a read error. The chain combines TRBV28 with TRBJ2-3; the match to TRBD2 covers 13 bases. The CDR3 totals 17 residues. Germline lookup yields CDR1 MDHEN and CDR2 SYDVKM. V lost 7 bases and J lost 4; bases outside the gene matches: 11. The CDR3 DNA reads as TGTGCCAGCAACTCCTTCACTAGCGGGAGGGCCGCAGATACGCAGTATTTT. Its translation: CASNSFTSGRAADTQYF.

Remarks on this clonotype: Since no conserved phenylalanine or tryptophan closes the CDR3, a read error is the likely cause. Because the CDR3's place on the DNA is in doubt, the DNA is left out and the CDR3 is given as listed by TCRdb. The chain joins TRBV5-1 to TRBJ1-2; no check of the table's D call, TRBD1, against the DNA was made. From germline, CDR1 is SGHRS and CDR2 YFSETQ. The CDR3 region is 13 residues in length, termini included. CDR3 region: CASSLNRGNGYTS.

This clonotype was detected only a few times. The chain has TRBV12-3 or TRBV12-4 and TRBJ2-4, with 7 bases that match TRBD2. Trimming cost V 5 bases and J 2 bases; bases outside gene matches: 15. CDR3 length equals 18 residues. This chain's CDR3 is CASSAGTSGTLTKNIQYF. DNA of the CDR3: TGTGCCAGCAGTGCCGGGACCAGCGGGACGCTAACCAAAAACATTCAGTACTTC.

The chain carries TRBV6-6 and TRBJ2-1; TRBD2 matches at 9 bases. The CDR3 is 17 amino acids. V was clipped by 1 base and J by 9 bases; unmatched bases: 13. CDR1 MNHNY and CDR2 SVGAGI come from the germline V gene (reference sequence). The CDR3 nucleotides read TGTGCCAGCAGTTACTTAAGGGGGACTAGCTTTAAGCCTGAGCAGTTCTTC. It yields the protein CASSYLRGTSFKPEQFF.

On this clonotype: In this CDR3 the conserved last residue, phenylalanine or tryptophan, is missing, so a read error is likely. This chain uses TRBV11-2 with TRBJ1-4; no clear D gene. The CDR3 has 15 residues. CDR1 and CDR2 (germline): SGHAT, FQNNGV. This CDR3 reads CAGSLDGLANEKLFY. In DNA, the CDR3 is TGTGCCGGCAGCTTAGACGGGCTCGCTAATGAAAAACTGTTTTAT.

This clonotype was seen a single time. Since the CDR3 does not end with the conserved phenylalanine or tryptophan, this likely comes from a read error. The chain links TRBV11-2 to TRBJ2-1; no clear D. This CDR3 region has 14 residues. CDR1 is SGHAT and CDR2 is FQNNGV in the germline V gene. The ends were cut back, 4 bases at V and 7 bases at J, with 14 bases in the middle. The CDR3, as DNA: TGTGCCAGCAGCTCCCCCACCCGTAATAATGAGCAGTTCCTC. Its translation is CASSSPTRNNEQFL.

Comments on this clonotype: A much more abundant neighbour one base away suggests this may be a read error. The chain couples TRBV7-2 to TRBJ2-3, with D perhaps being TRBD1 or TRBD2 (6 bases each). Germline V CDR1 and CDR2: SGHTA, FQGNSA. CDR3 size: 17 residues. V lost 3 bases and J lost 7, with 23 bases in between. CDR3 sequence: CASSFVPGGAGTNTQYF. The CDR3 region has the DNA TGTGCCAGCAGCTTCGTCCCGGGCGGGGCGGGGACAAATACGCAGTATTTT.

The CDR3 sequence: CVTSQAASGVPYEQYF. For the CDR3, the DNA is TGTGTCACCAGCCAAGCGGCTAGCGGGGTTCCCTACGAGCAGTACTTC. V gene TRBV4-2 combines with J gene TRBJ2-7; 9 nucleotides align to TRBD2. The CDR3 runs to 16 residues. Germline CDR1 is LGHNA and CDR2 is YNFKEQ.

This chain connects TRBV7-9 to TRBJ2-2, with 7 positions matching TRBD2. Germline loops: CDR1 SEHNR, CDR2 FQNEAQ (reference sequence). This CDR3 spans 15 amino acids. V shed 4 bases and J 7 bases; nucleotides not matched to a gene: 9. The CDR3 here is CASSSSGGIGGELFF. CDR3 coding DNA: TGTGCCAGCAGCTCGTCGGGGGGAATCGGCGGGGAGCTGTTTTTT.

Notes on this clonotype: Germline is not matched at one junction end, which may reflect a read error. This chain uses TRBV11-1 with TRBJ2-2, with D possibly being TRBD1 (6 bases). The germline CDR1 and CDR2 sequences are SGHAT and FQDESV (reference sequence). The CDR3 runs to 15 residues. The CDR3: CASSSTGHPPGELFF. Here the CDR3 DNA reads TGTGCCAGCAGCTCAACGGGACATCCTCCCGGAGAGCTGTTTTTT.

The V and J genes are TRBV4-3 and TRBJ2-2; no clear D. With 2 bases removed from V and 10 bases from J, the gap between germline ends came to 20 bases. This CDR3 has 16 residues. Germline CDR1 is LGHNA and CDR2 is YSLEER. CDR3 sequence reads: CASSQNPEGKPKELFF. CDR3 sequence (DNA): TGCGCCAGCAGCCAAAATCCAGAAGGAAAACCCAAGGAGCTGTTTTTT.

This chain's CDR3 is CASSLDPSSYEQYF. As DNA, the CDR3 is TGTGCCAGCAGTTTAGACCCTAGCTCCTACGAGCAGTACTTC. This rearrangement joins TRBV12-3 or TRBV12-4 to TRBJ2-7; D not resolved. The ends were cut back, 1 base at V and 0 bases at J, with 7 bases in the middle. The CDR3 is 14 amino acids.

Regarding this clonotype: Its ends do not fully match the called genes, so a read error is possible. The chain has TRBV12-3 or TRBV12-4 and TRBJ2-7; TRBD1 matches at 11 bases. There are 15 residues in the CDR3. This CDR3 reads CANIRGTGGPYEQYF. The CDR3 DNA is TGTGCCAACATCCGAGGGACAGGGGGACCCTACGAGCAGTATTTC.

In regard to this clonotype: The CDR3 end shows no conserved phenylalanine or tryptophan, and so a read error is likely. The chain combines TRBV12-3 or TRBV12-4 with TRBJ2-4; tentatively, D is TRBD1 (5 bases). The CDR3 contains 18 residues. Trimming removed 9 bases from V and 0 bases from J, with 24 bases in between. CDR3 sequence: CASSLWGGADIAKNIQYL. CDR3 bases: TGTGCCAGTAGTCTATGGGGTGGGGCGGACATAGCCAAAAACATTCAGTACCTC.

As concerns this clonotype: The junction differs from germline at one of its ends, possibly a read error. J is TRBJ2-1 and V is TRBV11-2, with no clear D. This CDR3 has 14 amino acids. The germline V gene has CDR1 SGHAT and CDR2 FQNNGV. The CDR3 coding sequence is TGTGCCAGCAGCTTACACCGGCTAGTTAGTGGGCAGTTATTC. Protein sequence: CASSLHRLVSGQLF.

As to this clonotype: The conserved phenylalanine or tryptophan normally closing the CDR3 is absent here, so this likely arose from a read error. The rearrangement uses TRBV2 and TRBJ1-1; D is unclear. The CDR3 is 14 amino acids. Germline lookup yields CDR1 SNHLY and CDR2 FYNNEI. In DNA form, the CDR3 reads TGTGCCAGCAGTGAAGGACGGCGGAACGCTGAAGCTTTCCTT. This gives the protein CASSEGRRNAEAFL.

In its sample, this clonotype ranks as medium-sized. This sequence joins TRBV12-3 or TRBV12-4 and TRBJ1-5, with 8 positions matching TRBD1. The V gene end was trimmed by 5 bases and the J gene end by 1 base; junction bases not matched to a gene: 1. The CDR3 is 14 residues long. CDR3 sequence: CASSRTGSNQPQHF. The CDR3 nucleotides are TGTGCCAGCAGTAGGACAGGGAGCAATCAGCCCCAGCATTTT.

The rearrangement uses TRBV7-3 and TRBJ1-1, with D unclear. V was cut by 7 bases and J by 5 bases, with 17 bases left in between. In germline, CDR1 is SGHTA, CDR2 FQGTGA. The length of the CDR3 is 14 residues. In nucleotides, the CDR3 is TGTGCCAGCAACTCCGGTCGCGGGTCTACTGAAGCTTTCTTT. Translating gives CASNSGRGSTEAFF. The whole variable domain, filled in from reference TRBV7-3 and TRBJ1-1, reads GAGVSQTPSNKVTEKGKYVELRCDPISGHTALYWYRQSLGQGPEFLIYFQGTGAADDSGLPNDRFFAVRPEGSVSTLKIQRTERGDSAVYLCASNSGRGSTEAFFGQGTRLTVV.

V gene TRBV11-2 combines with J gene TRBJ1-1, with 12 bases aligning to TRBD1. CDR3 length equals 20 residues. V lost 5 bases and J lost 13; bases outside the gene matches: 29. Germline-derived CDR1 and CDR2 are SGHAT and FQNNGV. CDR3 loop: CASSARDRGRKRWSNTEIFF. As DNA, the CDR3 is TGTGCCAGCAGCGCTCGGGACAGGGGGCGCAAGAGGTGGAGTAACACTGAAATTTTCTTT.

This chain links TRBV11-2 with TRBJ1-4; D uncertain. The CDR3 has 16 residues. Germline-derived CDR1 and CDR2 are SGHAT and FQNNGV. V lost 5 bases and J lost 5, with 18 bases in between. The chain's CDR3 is CASSQTPEGTNEKLFF. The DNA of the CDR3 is TGTGCCAGCAGCCAAACTCCAGAAGGAACAAATGAAAAACTGTTTTTT. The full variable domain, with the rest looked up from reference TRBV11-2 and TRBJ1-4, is EAGVAQSPRYKIIEKRQSVAFWCNPISGHATLYWYQQILGQGPKLLIQFQNNGVVDDSQLPKDRFSAERLKGVDSTLKIQPAKLEDSAVYLCASSQTPEGTNEKLFFGSGTQLSVL.